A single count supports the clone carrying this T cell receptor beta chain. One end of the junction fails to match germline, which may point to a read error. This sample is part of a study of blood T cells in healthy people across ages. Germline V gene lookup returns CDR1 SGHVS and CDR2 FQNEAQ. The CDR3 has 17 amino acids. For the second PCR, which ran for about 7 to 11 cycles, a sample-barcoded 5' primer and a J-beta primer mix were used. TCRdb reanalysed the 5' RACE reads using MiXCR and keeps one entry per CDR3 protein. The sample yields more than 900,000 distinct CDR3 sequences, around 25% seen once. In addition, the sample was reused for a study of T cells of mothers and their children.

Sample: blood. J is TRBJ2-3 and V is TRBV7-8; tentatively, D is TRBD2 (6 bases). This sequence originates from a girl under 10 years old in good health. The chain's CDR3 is CASSLGFGGYSTDTQYF. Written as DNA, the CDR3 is TGCGCCAGCAGCTTAGGATTCGGAGGGTATAGCACAGATACGCAGTATTTT.